Each of the 19 T cell receptor beta chains below was sequenced from the same sample in a study of OX40 agonist ivuxolimab in advanced cancers. Assay: immunoSEQ multiplex PCR; the TCRdb copy retains only in-frame clones and omits some. This sample has roughly 100,000 clones, with about nine tenths found just once. Sequenced material: CD4+ or CD8+ T cells sorted from blood, taken in a trial of the OX40 agonist ivuxolimab. The receptors derive from an adult with an advanced solid tumor such as melanoma, head and neck, liver or kidney cancer.

This chain joins TRBV7-2 and TRBJ1-2; possible D gene TRBD1, 5 bases. The V gene's germline CDR1 is SGHTA and CDR2 FQGNSA. V lost 5 bases, J lost 10 bases, and 14 bases lay in between. The CDR3 is 12 amino acids. CDR3 nucleotides: TGTGCCAGCAGCATGGGACCAACAGCCTACACCTTC. Encoded protein: CASSMGPTAYTF.

This rearrangement joins TRBV27 to TRBJ1-2; 9 bases line up with TRBD1. With 2 bases clipped from V and 8 bases from J, the junction kept 9 bases outside the gene matches. Germline V CDR1 and CDR2: MNHEY, SMNVEV (reference sequence). The CDR3 totals 15 residues. The CDR3 DNA is TGTGCCAGCAGTTTAGTCCCGACAGGGGGTCTGGGCTACACCTTC. Its translation: CASSLVPTGGLGYTF.

This chain uses TRBV6-5 with TRBJ1-5, with 7 nucleotides matching TRBD1. The V gene's germline CDR1 is MNHEY and CDR2 SVGAGI. Trimming took 5 bases from V and 1 from J; bases not matched to a gene: 5. The CDR3 has 15 residues. CDR3 DNA: TGTGCCAGCAGTCAGGACAGGCTCAGCAATCAGCCCCAGCATTTT. Amino acid sequence: CASSQDRLSNQPQHF.

This chain connects TRBV5-1 to TRBJ1-6; D might be TRBD1 (5 bases). V lost 4 bases to trimming and J lost 5 bases, with 13 bases between them. CDR3 size: 15 residues. The germline V gene encodes CDR1 SGHRS and CDR2 YFSETQ. CDR3 nucleotide sequence: TGCGCCAGCAGCATTGGAGGGACGAATAATTCACCCCTCCACTTT. It translates to CASSIGGTNNSPLHF.

The J gene is TRBJ1-3, the V gene TRBV6-1; D is undetermined. The CDR3 runs 14 residues. The V gene's germline CDR1 is MNHNS and CDR2 SASEGT. Trimming left V 3 bases short and J 4 bases short, with 10 bases between. The CDR3 sequence: CASSEGFSGNTIYF. In DNA form, the CDR3 reads TGTGCCAGCAGTGAGGGATTCTCAGGAAACACCATATATTTT.

J is TRBJ1-4 and V is TRBV29-1, with 9 bases fitting TRBD1. The germline V gene encodes CDR1 SQVTM and CDR2 ANQGSEA. CDR3 length: 14 amino acids. V dropped 7 bases and J dropped 6; count of bases not matched to a gene: 9. CDR3 sequence reads: CSAAQTGGDEKLFF. The CDR3 bases are TGCAGCGCCGCCCAGACAGGGGGGGATGAAAAACTGTTTTTT.

The gene calls are TRBV5-4 and TRBJ1-1, with 8 bases lining up with TRBD1. Germline CDR1 reads SGHNT; CDR2 reads YYREEE (reference sequence). The CDR3 runs 14 residues. The V segment lost 2 bases and the J segment 2 bases; nucleotides outside the gene matches: 2. The CDR3 DNA follows: TGTGCCAGCAGCTTTCCAGGGGGCAACACTGAAGCTTTCTTT. This translates into CASSFPGGNTEAFF.

CDR3 residues: CAWRATGTGFTYGYTF. DNA for the CDR3: TGTGCCTGGAGAGCCACCGGGACAGGGTTCACCTATGGCTACACCTTC. This chain joins TRBV30 and TRBJ1-2; 9 positions agree with TRBD1. Germline V CDR1 and CDR2: GTSNPN, SVGIG (reference sequence). The ends lost 3 bases at V and 4 bases at J; junction bases unmatched: 12. CDR3 length: 16 residues.

This clone was detected only once. The rearrangement joins TRBV7-8 to TRBJ1-1; D remains unclear. V was trimmed by 6 bases and J by 0 bases, leaving 14 bases between them. Germline lookup yields CDR1 SGHVS and CDR2 FQNEAQ. The CDR3 has 15 amino acids. In nucleotides, the CDR3 is TGTGCCAGCAGACGGGAAGCGGGATTGAACACTGAAGCTTTCTTT. Its translation is CASRREAGLNTEAFF. Using reference TRBV7-8 and TRBJ1-1 for the parts outside the CDR3, the full variable domain is GAGVSQSPRYKVAKRGQDVALRCDPISGHVSLFWYQQALGQGPEFLTYFQNEAQLDKSGLPSDRFFAERPEGSVSTLKIQRTQQEDSAVYLCASRREAGLNTEAFFGQGTRLTVV.

The V and J genes are TRBV5-1 and TRBJ2-3; 10 nucleotides agree with TRBD2. Germline-derived CDR1 and CDR2 are SGHRS and YFSETQ. With 3 bases clipped from V and 4 bases from J, the junction kept 2 bases outside the gene matches. CDR3 length: 14 residues. The CDR3 DNA sequence: TGCGCCAGCAGCTCCGGGACTAGCGCAGATACGCAGTATTTT. It yields the protein CASSSGTSADTQYF.

This chain connects TRBV19 to TRBJ1-1; D remains unclear. Between the trimmed V and J ends, which lost 9 bases and 2 bases, there was a span of 19 bases. The germline gives CDR1 LNHDA, CDR2 SQIVND (reference sequence). The length of the CDR3 is 15 residues. The CDR3 loop reads CASLTPGRRNTEAFF. Written as DNA, the CDR3 is TGTGCCAGCCTAACTCCCGGACGGCGAAACACTGAAGCTTTCTTT.

This chain joins TRBV7-2 and TRBJ2-1; no definite D call. This CDR3 is built from 15 residues. CDR1 SGHTA and CDR2 FQGNSA come from the germline V gene. Trimming removed 2 bases from V and 4 bases from J, with 12 bases in between. For the CDR3, the DNA is TGTGCCAGCAGCTTAAATCGCCAGAGTTACAATGAGCAGTTCTTC. Its protein product is CASSLNRQSYNEQFF.

This clone was recorded once. The rearrangement uses TRBV6-5 and TRBJ2-2, with TRBD2 matching over 9 bases. This CDR3 contains 15 residues. The trim removed 6 bases at V and 6 bases at J, leaving 8 bases unmatched. Germline V gene lookup returns CDR1 MNHEY and CDR2 SVGAGI. The CDR3 DNA is TGTGCCAGCAGGTTACGCGCGGGGGGGCCCGGGGAGCTGTTTTTT. This sequence encodes CASRLRAGGPGELFF.

The chain carries TRBV2 and TRBJ2-3; D gene unclear. Looked up from germline, CDR1 is SNHLY and CDR2 is FYNNEI. V lost 7 bases to trimming and J lost 4 bases, with 15 bases between them. The CDR3 runs 14 residues. Here the CDR3 reads CASNPLGRADTQYF. In DNA, the CDR3 is TGTGCCAGCAATCCGCTCGGGCGCGCAGATACGCAGTATTTT. Using reference TRBV2 and TRBJ2-3 for the parts outside the CDR3, the full variable domain is EPEVTQTPSHQVTQMGQEVILRCVPISNHLYFYWYRQILGQKVEFLVSFYNNEISEKSEIFDDQFSVERPDGSNFTLKIRSTKLEDSAMYFCASNPLGRADTQYFGPGTRLTVL.

V and J are TRBV4-2 and TRBJ2-1; D might be TRBD2 (5 bases). Deletions cut 0 bases from V and 0 bases from J, with 15 bases between. The germline V gene encodes CDR1 LGHNA and CDR2 YNFKEQ. The CDR3 covers 18 residues. The CDR3 region has the DNA TGTGCCAGCAGCCAAGAAATGCTAGCCATAAGCTCCTACAATGAGCAGTTCTTC. Protein: CASSQEMLAISSYNEQFF.

This rearrangement joins TRBV6-1 to TRBJ1-2, with 7 bases aligning to TRBD1. Trimming removed 4 bases from V and 5 bases from J; junction bases left unmatched: 4. This CDR3 contains 13 residues. Looked up from germline, CDR1 is MNHNS and CDR2 is SASEGT. The CDR3 nucleotides are TGTGCCAGCAGTGTCGACAGGGAATATGGCTACACCTTC. It is translated as CASSVDREYGYTF.

The rearrangement uses TRBV5-6 and TRBJ2-7, with unresolved D. This CDR3 contains 12 residues. V lost 3 bases, J lost 4 bases, and 8 bases lay in between. Germline values: CDR1 SGHDT, CDR2 YYEEEE. In DNA form, the CDR3 reads TGTGCCAGCAGCTCGACCTTGTACGAGCAGTACTTC. It specifies CASSSTLYEQYF.

V gene TRBV5-4 combines with J gene TRBJ2-5, with TRBD1 as a possible D gene (5 bases). CDR3 size: 15 residues. The V gene lost 1 base and the J gene lost 2 bases, with 12 bases spanning the gap. Germline V CDR1 and CDR2: SGHNT, YYREEE (reference sequence). CDR3 DNA: TGTGCCAGCAGCTTGTGGGTGGGGCAGCAAGAGACCCAGTACTTC. Translating gives CASSLWVGQQETQYF.

This clone was detected a few times. The chain has TRBV28 and TRBJ1-2; no firm D call. V gave up 4 bases and J gave up 4 bases, with 4 bases separating them. Germline CDR1 is MDHEN and CDR2 is SYDVKM. The CDR3 loop spans 11 amino acids. The CDR3 DNA reads TGTGCCAGCAGTTCCAGCTATGGCTACACCTTC. This gives the protein CASSSSYGYTF.